Shown below are 26 T cell receptor beta chains from a single sample sequenced in a study of OX40 agonist ivuxolimab in advanced cancers. This table comes from immunoSEQ multiplex PCR, and its TCRdb copy is limited to in-frame clones, with some not included. The sample lists about 62,000 clones, around 90% occurring once. This sample comprised CD4+ or CD8+ T cells sorted from blood, obtained in a trial of the OX40 agonist ivuxolimab. Every receptor here comes from an adult with an advanced solid tumor such as melanoma, head and neck, liver or kidney cancer.

The rearrangement links TRBV7-2 to TRBJ1-2; 10 nucleotides agree with TRBD1. J lost 7 bases, V lost 5 bases, and 7 bases had no gene match. Germline CDR1 SGHTA, CDR2 FQGNSA. CDR3 length: 14 amino acids. CDR3 in DNA: TGTGCCAGCAGCCCGGGGACAGGGGCGTTTGGCTACACCTTC. It codes for CASSPGTGAFGYTF.

This clone has a single count. V and J are TRBV27 and TRBJ1-6; D remains ambiguous. Germline V gives CDR1 MNHEY, CDR2 SMNVEV (reference sequence). This CDR3 region has 17 residues. The V end was cut by 5 bases, the J end by 7 bases, with 21 bases between. DNA of the CDR3: TGTGCCAGCAGTCCCGAGTTGTTTGTCTCGGGCAATTCACCCCTCCACTTT. Protein product: CASSPELFVSGNSPLHF.

The genes are TRBV6-4 and TRBJ2-2; the D gene is possibly TRBD2 (6 bases). Germline CDR1 reads MRHNA; CDR2 reads SNTAGT. The V end was cut by 8 bases, the J end by 5 bases, with 21 bases between. This CDR3 is built from 16 residues. CDR3 bases: TGTGCCAGCGGGCTCCGGGACTCTCAAGGAACCGGGGAGCTGTTTTTT. Its translation is CASGLRDSQGTGELFF.

The chain combines TRBV15 with TRBJ1-3; TRBD1 matches 7 bases. The J segment lost 5 bases and the V segment lost 0 bases, leaving 4 bases of the junction unmatched. CDR1 and CDR2 (germline): LNHNV, YYDKDF (reference sequence). The CDR3 has 15 residues. CDR3 DNA: TGTGCCACCAGCAGAGACGGGACAGCTAGAAACACCATATATTTT. Residues: CATSRDGTARNTIYF.

The chain combines TRBV18 with TRBJ1-1; D is unclear. The CDR3 extends over 14 amino acids. Trimming took off 1 base at V and 3 bases at J, with 9 bases between the two ends. Germline-derived CDR1 and CDR2 are KGHSH and LQKENI. This chain's CDR3 is CASSPRERHTEAFF. CDR3 DNA: TGTGCCAGCTCACCACGGGAAAGGCACACTGAAGCTTTCTTT.

This chain connects TRBV6-5 to TRBJ2-7; D is undetermined. V was clipped by 5 bases and J by 1 base, with 6 bases between them. The CDR3 runs to 12 residues. The germline gives CDR1 MNHEY, CDR2 SVGAGI. This CDR3 reads CASSTLSYEQYF. DNA of the CDR3: TGTGCCAGCAGTACACTATCCTACGAGCAGTACTTC.

This chain uses TRBV27 with TRBJ2-7; possible D gene TRBD2, 6 bases. The CDR3 spans 19 residues. Looked up from germline, CDR1 is MNHEY and CDR2 is SMNVEV (reference sequence). Trimming removed 1 base at V and 7 bases at J, with 29 bases between. The CDR3 DNA follows: TGTGCCAGCAGTTTATTAGCCCCCTCTGCTACGGGAGCGGGCCTAGAGCAGTACTTC. Translating it yields CASSLLAPSATGAGLEQYF.

The V call is TRBV20-1, the J call TRBJ1-2; D ambiguous. The V and J ends lost 1 base and 7 bases respectively, with 4 bases between them. CDR3 length: 10 residues. Germline V CDR1 and CDR2: DFQATT, SNEGSKA (reference sequence). As DNA, the CDR3 is TGCAGTGCTAGAGGGGTTGGCTACACCTTC. This codes for CSARGVGYTF.

This chain joins TRBV5-4 and TRBJ2-3; 8 nucleotides line up with TRBD2. CDR3 length: 16 amino acids. The V gene's germline CDR1 is SGHNT and CDR2 YYREEE (reference sequence). V trimming: 4 bases; J trimming: 4 bases; junction bases outside the gene matches: 11. The CDR3 DNA sequence: TGTGCCAGCAGCAGGGGGGTTGGAGCGGGAGCAGATACGCAGTATTTT. Protein sequence: CASSRGVGAGADTQYF.

The chain joins TRBV28 to TRBJ2-7; 10 bases agree with TRBD2. Germline V lookup: CDR1 MDHEN, CDR2 SYDVKM. Unmatched junction bases numbered 9, after V lost 4 bases and J lost 3 bases. The CDR3 totals 16 residues. The CDR3: CASSYRPSGSLYEQYF. For the CDR3, the DNA is TGTGCCAGCAGTTATCGGCCTAGCGGGAGCCTCTACGAGCAGTACTTC.

This clone was seen only a few times. The chain uses TRBV9 and TRBJ1-2, with D uncertain. Trimming stripped 0 bases from V and 4 bases from J, with 10 bases between. CDR1 is SGDLS, CDR2 YYNGEE, per germline. The CDR3 is made up of 14 amino acids. The CDR3 region is CASSVASGSYGYTF. The CDR3 nucleotides read TGTGCCAGCAGCGTAGCTTCGGGGAGCTATGGCTACACCTTC. The full variable domain, completed using reference TRBV9 and TRBJ1-2, is DSGVTQTPKHLITATGQRVTLRCSPRSGDLSVYWYQQSLDQGLQFLIQYYNGEERAKGNILERFSAQQFPDLHSELNLSSLELGDSALYFCASSVASGSYGYTFGSGTRLTVV.

The chain joins TRBV2 to TRBJ1-1, with D uncertain. The germline V and J ends were trimmed by 6 bases and 1 base, with 12 bases remaining between them. Germline V gene data show CDR1 as SNHLY and CDR2 as FYNNEI. This CDR3 has 14 amino acids. This CDR3 is CASSKGRQNTEAFF. CDR3 DNA sequence: TGTGCCAGCAGCAAGGGAAGGCAGAACACTGAAGCTTTCTTT.

The rearrangement links TRBV7-3 to TRBJ2-1; 12 bases align to TRBD1. The CDR3 covers 14 residues. CDR1 is SGHTA, CDR2 FQGTGA, per germline. The ends lost 5 bases at V and 9 bases at J; junction bases unmatched: 5. CDR3 sequence reads: CASSIGTGGSEQFF. For the CDR3, the DNA is TGTGCCAGCAGCATAGGGACAGGGGGCAGTGAGCAGTTCTTC.

This chain uses TRBV10-3 with TRBJ1-5; perhaps TRBD1 as D (6 bases). V lost 3 bases to trimming and J lost 2 bases, with 20 bases between them. Germline CDR1 ENHRY, CDR2 SYGVKD. This CDR3 has 18 residues. CDR3 nucleotide sequence: TGTGCCATCAGTGAACCAAGGGAGGGGGGCTCGGGCAATCAGCCCCAGCATTTT. It yields the protein CAISEPREGGSGNQPQHF.

This rearrangement joins TRBV14 to TRBJ1-1; D is ambiguous. Germline V CDR1 and CDR2: SGHDN, FVKESK. Trimming took 1 base from V and 1 from J, leaving 7 bases between them. CDR3 size: 14 residues. As DNA, the CDR3 is TGTGCCAGCAGCCAAGGGCCAGGGAACACTGAAGCTTTCTTT. Amino acid sequence: CASSQGPGNTEAFF. The full variable domain, rest sourced from reference TRBV14 and TRBJ1-1, is EAGVTQFPSHSVIEKGQTVTLRCDPISGHDNLYWYRRVMGKEIKFLLHFVKESKQDESGMPNNRFLAERTGGTYSTLKVQPAELEDSGVYFCASSQGPGNTEAFFGQGTRLTVV.

The CDR3 sequence: CASSARGMNTEAFF. The DNA of the CDR3 is TGTGCCAGCAGTGCCAGAGGCATGAACACTGAAGCTTTCTTT. This chain links TRBV2 with TRBJ1-1; D unclear. The CDR3 extends over 14 amino acids. Germline V gives CDR1 SNHLY, CDR2 FYNNEI. V was clipped by 4 bases and J by 0 bases, with 9 bases between them. The full variable domain, completed using reference TRBV2 and TRBJ1-1, is EPEVTQTPSHQVTQMGQEVILRCVPISNHLYFYWYRQILGQKVEFLVSFYNNEISEKSEIFDDQFSVERPDGSNFTLKIRSTKLEDSAMYFCASSARGMNTEAFFGQGTRLTVV.

This chain uses TRBV29-1 with TRBJ1-2; possibly TRBD1 for D (6 bases). V lost 1 base and J 2 bases, leaving 14 bases between the germline ends. The CDR3 runs to 15 residues. Germline V lookup: CDR1 SQVTM, CDR2 ANQGSEA. The CDR3 here is CSVEGGQGPNYGYTF. For the CDR3, the DNA is TGCAGCGTTGAAGGGGGGCAGGGACCAAACTATGGCTACACCTTC.

The J gene is TRBJ2-7, the V gene TRBV18; 8 bases map to TRBD2. The germline gives CDR1 KGHSH, CDR2 LQKENI. The CDR3 covers 15 residues. V gave up 5 bases and J gave up 0 bases; unmatched junction bases: 6. CDR3 protein: CASSGGGPSSYEQYF. CDR3 DNA: TGTGCCAGCTCAGGCGGGGGGCCGAGCTCCTACGAGCAGTACTTC.

This sequence joins TRBV28 and TRBJ2-3; the D gene is possibly TRBD1 (7 bases). V lost 6 bases, J lost 1 base, and 14 bases lay in between. Per the germline V gene, CDR1 is MDHEN and CDR2 is SYDVKM. The length of the CDR3 is 15 residues. The CDR3 DNA reads as TGTGCCAGCAGCCCAGGGGGGCGGGGCACAGATACGCAGTATTTT. Its translation is CASSPGGRGTDTQYF.

V is TRBV9 and J is TRBJ2-3, with unresolved D. Trimming took off 2 bases at V and 1 base at J, with 14 bases between the two ends. Germline CDR1 and CDR2: SGDLS and YYNGEE. The CDR3 runs to 16 residues. CDR3 sequence: CASSVTTGLGTDTQYF. CDR3 bases: TGTGCCAGCAGCGTCACGACGGGTTTGGGCACAGATACGCAGTATTTT.

The chain uses TRBV27 and TRBJ1-5; D unclear. The ends were cut back, 2 bases at V and 4 bases at J, with 6 bases in the middle. Per the germline V gene, CDR1 is MNHEY and CDR2 is SMNVEV (reference sequence). The CDR3 has 13 residues. The CDR3 sequence is CASSLVWNQPQHF. The CDR3 DNA reads as TGTGCCAGCAGTTTAGTGTGGAATCAGCCCCAGCATTTT.

J is TRBJ2-1 and V is TRBV9; a possible D gene is TRBD1 (7 bases). The CDR3 runs 17 residues. The germline CDR1 and CDR2 sequences are SGDLS and YYNGEE. V was shortened by 4 bases and J by 3 bases, with 20 bases between the two germline ends. CDR3 region: CASSPLAGQGGYNEQFF. The CDR3 DNA reads TGTGCCAGCAGCCCTCTGGCGGGGCAGGGGGGCTACAATGAGCAGTTCTTC.

This chain uses TRBV6-5 with TRBJ2-3; D is unclear. Trimming removed 2 bases at V and 4 bases at J, with 4 bases between. CDR3 length equals 12 residues. CDR1 and CDR2 (germline): MNHEY, SVGAGI. As DNA, the CDR3 is TGTGCCAGCAGTTACATTGCAGATACGCAGTATTTT. This gives the protein CASSYIADTQYF.

The V and J genes are TRBV5-1 and TRBJ2-6; weak D call: TRBD1 (5 bases). Germline loops: CDR1 SGHRS, CDR2 YFSETQ. V lost 4 bases to trimming and J lost 2 bases, with 19 bases between them. This CDR3 spans 18 amino acids. The CDR3 here is CASSKSPGLSPGANVLTF. In DNA, the CDR3 is TGCGCCAGCAGCAAAAGCCCAGGGCTCTCTCCTGGGGCCAACGTCCTGACTTTC. Based on the CDR3 plus reference TRBV5-1 and TRBJ2-6, the full variable domain is KAGVTQTPRYLIKTRGQQVTLSCSPISGHRSVSWYQQTPGQGLQFLFEYFSETQRNKGNFPGRFSGRQFSNSRSEMNVSTLELGDSALYLCASSKSPGLSPGANVLTFGAGSRLTVL.

The chain recombines TRBV11-2 with TRBJ1-2; weak D call: TRBD1 (6 bases). V was trimmed by 5 bases and J by 7 bases, leaving 20 bases between them. Germline lookup yields CDR1 SGHAT and CDR2 FQNNGV. The CDR3 is 15 residues long. The CDR3 spells CASSPRTALSGGYTF. The DNA for the CDR3 is TGTGCCAGCAGCCCCCGGACAGCCCTGAGTGGTGGCTACACCTTC.

This chain uses TRBV18 with TRBJ2-5; 9 bases line up with TRBD1. The ends lost 6 bases at V and 7 bases at J; junction bases unmatched: 9. CDR3 length: 14 amino acids. The germline V gene encodes CDR1 KGHSH and CDR2 LQKENI. The CDR3 region has the DNA TGTGCCAGCTCCCCGGTCCCGGGACAGGGGACCCAGTACTTC. Amino acids: CASSPVPGQGTQYF. Variable domain in full (rest from reference TRBV18 and TRBJ2-5): NAGVMQNPRHLVRRRGQEARLRCSPMKGHSHVYWYRQLPEEGLKFMVYLQKENIIDESGMPKERFSAEFPKEGPSILRIQQVVRGDSAAYFCASSPVPGQGTQYFGPGTRLLVL.